This TCR beta chain was retrieved from a study of cytomegalovirus exposure and HLA in healthy donors. General study points: Later analysis showed most CMV-associated TCR beta chains appearing HLA-restricted. In a later analysis, TCR beta V- and J-gene trimming was associated with a missense DCLRE1C variant. A later analysis appeared to link common viral pathogens to several of the most significant clusters.

PCR was performed using 60 Vbeta and 13 Jbeta primers. Original processing notes: The authors later counted 75 million to 90 million unique TCR beta chains, about 11 million of them shared. The table came from immunoSEQ multiplex PCR; TCRdb's copy has only in-frame clones and leaves some out. V and J calls and clone size are given by that table; D and trimming were obtained from the DNA. The sample comprises about 120,000 clones, over 60% of which are singletons, and under 6.5% rests with the top ten. This clone came up once. What it binds is not known. There are 15 residues in the CDR3. The trim removed 4 bases at V and 7 bases at J, leaving 9 bases unmatched. Germline V CDR1 and CDR2: SNHLY, FYNNEI.

The TCR comes from a man aged 18 to 30 in good health and CMV-seropositive. The chain carries TRBV2 and TRBJ1-5; 8 nucleotides line up with TRBD1. Sequencing was done on a sample of PBMCs. The CDR3 sequence: CASSGPQGARQPQHF. CDR3 in DNA: TGTGCCAGCAGTGGTCCGCAGGGGGCCCGACAGCCCCAGCATTTT.